The 16 T cell receptor beta chains presented below share a single source sample, sequenced in a study of T cell responses to AZD1222 COVID-19 vaccine. TCRdb's table, derived via immunoSEQ multiplex PCR, lists solely in-frame clones and lacks some. The table records tens of thousands of clones, roughly 90% of them present only once. The material sequenced was peripheral blood, taken 28 days after the second AZD1222 dose. The receptor set was obtained from an adult who received the AZD1222 COVID-19 vaccine.

This rearrangement joins TRBV5-1 to TRBJ2-7, with D perhaps matching TRBD1 or TRBD2 (5 bases each). Germline assignment: CDR1 SGHRS and CDR2 YFSETQ. The CDR3 runs 11 residues. The germline V and J ends were trimmed by 5 bases and 5 bases, with 8 bases remaining between them. CDR3 protein: CASSQGDEQYF. The CDR3 DNA sequence: TGCGCCAGCAGTCAGGGAGACGAGCAGTACTTC.

The rearrangement joins TRBV19 to TRBJ1-6; 9 nucleotides align to TRBD1. Germline lookup yields CDR1 LNHDA and CDR2 SQIVND (reference sequence). The CDR3 contains 13 residues. V lost 8 bases and J lost 11; bases outside the gene matches: 7. The CDR3 is CASGRQGEPPLHF. CDR3 DNA sequence: TGTGCCAGTGGTCGACAGGGGGAGCCACCCCTCCACTTT.

This chain joins TRBV28 and TRBJ1-5, with D perhaps matching TRBD1 (5 bases). V lost 7 bases and J lost 7, with 11 bases in between. Germline CDR1 is MDHEN and CDR2 is SYDVKM. This CDR3 contains 12 residues. The CDR3, as DNA: TGTGCCAGCACCCCCGGGGCACAGCCCCAGCATTTT. This gives the protein CASTPGAQPQHF.

The J gene is TRBJ1-6, the V gene TRBV5-1, with unresolved D. CDR1 and CDR2 from the germline V gene are SGHRS and YFSETQ. Trimming left V 5 bases short and J 0 bases short, with 6 bases between. The CDR3 is made up of 14 amino acids. The CDR3 reads CASSRSSYNSPLHF. CDR3 in DNA: TGCGCCAGCAGTCGCAGCTCCTATAATTCACCCCTCCACTTT.

The rearrangement links TRBV7-8 to TRBJ1-1; D may be TRBD1 (5 bases). V lost 1 base to trimming and J lost 0 bases, with 12 bases between them. The germline V gene has CDR1 SGHVS and CDR2 FQNEAQ. This CDR3 spans 16 amino acids. In nucleotides, the CDR3 is TGTGCCAGCAGCTTAGGGGGCGGCCTTTTGAACACTGAAGCTTTCTTT. Amino acids: CASSLGGGLLNTEAFF.

The chain carries TRBV4-2 and TRBJ2-4; 12 bases are shared with TRBD1. CDR1 is LGHNA, CDR2 YNFKEQ, per germline. The CDR3 extends over 11 amino acids. Trimming took 8 bases from V and 11 from J; bases not matched to a gene: 1. The CDR3 loop reads CASGTGGFQYF. CDR3 coding DNA: TGTGCCAGCGGGACAGGGGGCTTTCAGTACTTC.

The chain combines TRBV12-3 or TRBV12-4 with TRBJ2-2; a possible D gene is TRBD1 (7 bases). The CDR3 consists of 13 residues. The V end was cut by 7 bases, the J end by 6 bases, with 12 bases between. The CDR3 DNA follows: TGTGCCAGCACCCAGGGGGGAGCCGGGGAGCTGTTTTTT. It codes for CASTQGGAGELFF.

The CDR3 loop reads CASSPDIRLSSTDTQYF. CDR3 bases: TGTGCCAGCTCACCTGATATAAGGCTCTCTAGCACAGATACGCAGTATTTT. The V and J genes are TRBV18 and TRBJ2-3; D gene ambiguous. V was pared by 3 bases and J by 0 bases, with 16 bases between. Germline V gene sequence: CDR1 KGHSH, CDR2 LQKENI. The CDR3 runs 17 residues. The full variable domain, its missing parts supplied by reference TRBV18 and TRBJ2-3, is NAGVMQNPRHLVRRRGQEARLRCSPMKGHSHVYWYRQLPEEGLKFMVYLQKENIIDESGMPKERFSAEFPKEGPSILRIQQVVRGDSAAYFCASSPDIRLSSTDTQYFGPGTRLTVL.

This chain uses TRBV15 with TRBJ1-3; D is perhaps TRBD1 (6 bases). The CDR3 spans 20 residues. CDR1 LNHNV and CDR2 YYDKDF come from the germline V gene (reference sequence). The V end was cut by 0 bases, the J end by 0 bases, with 21 bases between. The CDR3 loop reads CATSRDWGRFGQNSGNTIYF. CDR3 in DNA: TGTGCCACCAGCAGAGATTGGGGAAGGTTTGGACAGAACTCTGGAAACACCATATATTTT.

This sequence joins TRBV6-4 and TRBJ2-1; no reliable D call. The V and J ends lost 3 bases and 9 bases respectively, with 12 bases between them. The CDR3 sequence is 13 residues long. Germline loops: CDR1 MRHNA, CDR2 SNTAGT. Here the CDR3 reads CASSEGEKSEQFF. The CDR3 DNA sequence: TGTGCCAGCAGTGAGGGCGAGAAAAGTGAGCAGTTCTTC.

The rearrangement links TRBV10-3 to TRBJ2-7, with 8 bases matching TRBD1. The CDR3 sequence is 12 residues long. The V gene end was trimmed by 7 bases and the J gene end by 5 bases; junction bases not matched to a gene: 4. In germline, CDR1 is ENHRY, CDR2 SYGVKD. The CDR3 DNA sequence: TGTGCCATCAAGGACAGGGCCAACGAGCAGTACTTC. As protein: CAIKDRANEQYF.

The J gene is TRBJ1-6, the V gene TRBV14; no reliable D call. This CDR3 spans 13 amino acids. Trimming stripped 4 bases from V and 7 bases from J, with 8 bases between. Germline CDR1 SGHDN, CDR2 FVKESK. The CDR3 DNA follows: TGTGCCAGCAGCCGAGCCAGAAATTCACCCCTCCACTTT. Protein: CASSRARNSPLHF.

V and J are TRBV6-1 and TRBJ2-2; TRBD1 or TRBD2 may be the D gene (5 bases each). Between the trimmed V and J ends, which lost 2 bases and 4 bases, there was a span of 14 bases. CDR3 length: 16 amino acids. Germline V lookup: CDR1 MNHNS, CDR2 SASEGT. Written as DNA, the CDR3 is TGTGCCAGCAGTGAACTCCCTTCGGGGCCCACCGGGGAGCTGTTTTTT. It is translated as CASSELPSGPTGELFF.

Here the CDR3 reads CASRVGGLETQYF. In DNA, the CDR3 is TGTGCCAGCAGGGTTGGGGGTCTAGAGACCCAGTACTTC. The rearrangement uses TRBV6-5 and TRBJ2-5; either TRBD1 or TRBD2 may fit D (5 bases each). V lost 6 bases and J 4 bases, leaving 12 bases between the germline ends. The CDR3 contains 13 residues. Germline V lookup: CDR1 MNHEY, CDR2 SVGAGI.

The chain has TRBV5-6 and TRBJ2-7; 9 bases map to TRBD1. Germline V gives CDR1 SGHDT, CDR2 YYEEEE. CDR3 size: 14 residues. With 4 bases clipped from V and 5 bases from J, the junction kept 7 bases outside the gene matches. CDR3 nucleotides: TGTGCCAGCAGCCATGGACAGGGGTTCCACGAGCAGTACTTC. Translating it yields CASSHGQGFHEQYF. The whole variable domain, remainder taken from reference TRBV5-6 and TRBJ2-7, is DAGVTQSPTHLIKTRGQQVTLRCSPKSGHDTVSWYQQALGQGPQFIFQYYEEEERQRGNFPDRFSGHQFPNYSSELNVNALLLGDSALYLCASSHGQGFHEQYFGPGTRLTVT.

The table lists this clone with a count of one. The rearrangement links TRBV6-5 to TRBJ1-2, with TRBD1 as a possible D gene (5 bases). V lost 5 bases, J lost 8 bases, and 12 bases lay in between. The germline V gene has CDR1 MNHEY and CDR2 SVGAGI. The CDR3 covers 12 residues. CDR3: CASSTGQGGYTF. The CDR3 region has the DNA TGTGCCAGCAGTACTGGGCAGGGAGGCTACACCTTC.